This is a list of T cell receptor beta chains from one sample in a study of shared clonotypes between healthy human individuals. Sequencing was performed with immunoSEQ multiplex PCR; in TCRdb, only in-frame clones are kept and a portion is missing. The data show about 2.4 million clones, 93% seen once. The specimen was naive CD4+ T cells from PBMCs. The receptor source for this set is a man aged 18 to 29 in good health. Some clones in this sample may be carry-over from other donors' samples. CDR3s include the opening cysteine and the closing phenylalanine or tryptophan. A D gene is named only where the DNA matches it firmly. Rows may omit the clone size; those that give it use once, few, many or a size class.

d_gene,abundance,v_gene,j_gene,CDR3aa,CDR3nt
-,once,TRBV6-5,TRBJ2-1,CASSYSMGVPGNEQFF,TGTGCCAGCAGTTACTCGATGGGGGTCCCGGGCAATGAGCAGTTCTTC
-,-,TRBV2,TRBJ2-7,CASRPVDPPYEQYF,TGTGCCAGCCGCCCTGTGGACCCGCCCTACGAGCAGTACTTC
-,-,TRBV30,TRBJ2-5,CAWSRDQETQYF,TGTGCCTGGAGTAGAGATCAAGAGACCCAGTACTTC
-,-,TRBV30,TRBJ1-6,CAWSVGFNSPLHF,TGTGCCTGGAGTGTGGGGTTTAATTCACCCCTCCACTTT
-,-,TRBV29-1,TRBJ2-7,CSVGDGRGYEQYF,TGCAGCGTTGGTGACGGACGGGGCTACGAGCAGTACTTC
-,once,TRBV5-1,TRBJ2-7,CASSLTGAPNSYEQYF,TGCGCCAGCAGCCTGACCGGGGCTCCCAACTCCTACGAGCAGTACTTC
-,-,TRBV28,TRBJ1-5,CASSFAGTHSNQPQHF,TGTGCCAGCAGTTTTGCAGGGACACATAGCAATCAGCCCCAGCATTTT
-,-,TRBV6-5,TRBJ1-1,CASRTTLGGGTEAFF,TGTGCCAGCAGAACTACCCTAGGGGGGGGCACTGAAGCTTTCTTT
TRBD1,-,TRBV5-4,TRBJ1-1,CASSVDRASGAFF,TGTGCCAGCAGCGTCGACAGGGCCTCCGGAGCTTTCTTT
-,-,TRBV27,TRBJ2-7,CASSFGRRYEQYF,TGTGCCAGCAGTTTCGGACGACGCTACGAGCAGTACTTC
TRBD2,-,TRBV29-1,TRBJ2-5,CSAYRDYQETQYF,TGCAGCGCCTACCGGGACTATCAAGAGACCCAGTACTTC
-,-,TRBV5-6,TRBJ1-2,CASSLFRGGYGYTF,TGTGCCAGCAGCTTGTTCCGTGGCGGCTATGGCTACACCTTC
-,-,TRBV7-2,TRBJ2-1,CASSLAVYYNEQFF,TGTGCCAGCAGCTTAGCCGTTTACTACAATGAGCAGTTCTTC
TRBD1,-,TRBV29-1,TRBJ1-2,CSVKNRATGGGYGYTF,TGCAGCGTCAAAAACCGAGCGACAGGGGGCGGCTATGGCTACACCTTC
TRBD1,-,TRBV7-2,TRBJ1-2,CASSFGTGPGYGYTF,TGTGCCAGCAGCTTCGGGACAGGGCCCGGCTATGGCTACACCTTC
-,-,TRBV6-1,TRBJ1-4,CASSDPGAEEKLFF,TGTGCCAGCAGTGACCCGGGGGCAGAGGAAAAACTGTTTTTT
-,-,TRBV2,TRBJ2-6,CASSDGVWGSGANVLTF,TGTGCCAGCAGTGATGGGGTCTGGGGTTCTGGGGCCAACGTCCTGACTTTC
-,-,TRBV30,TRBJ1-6,CAWMGSPVAPLHF,TGTGCCTGGATGGGATCGCCGGTTGCACCCCTCCACTTT
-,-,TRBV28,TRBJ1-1,CASRTLGVGAFF,TGTGCCAGCAGGACCTTGGGGGTGGGAGCTTTCTTT
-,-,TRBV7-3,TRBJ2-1,CASSLGSAGIRFF,TGTGCCAGCAGCCTAGGTTCAGCCGGGATCCGGTTCTTC
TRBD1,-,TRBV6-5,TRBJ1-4,CASSPSGTGNEKLFF,TGTGCCAGCAGTCCTTCCGGGACAGGGAATGAAAAACTGTTTTTT
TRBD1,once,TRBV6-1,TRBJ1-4,CASSEIPGQQAKLFF,TGTGCCAGCAGCGAGATCCCGGGACAGCAGGCAAAACTGTTTTTT
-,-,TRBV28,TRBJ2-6,CASSFLGDPSGANVLTF,TGTGCCAGCAGTTTTCTCGGGGATCCGTCTGGGGCCAACGTCCTGACTTTC
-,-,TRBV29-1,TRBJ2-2,CSVELTGTSTGELFF,TGCAGCGTTGAATTAACAGGGACTTCCACCGGGGAGCTGTTTTTT
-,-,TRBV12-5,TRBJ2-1,CASGQPGYYNEQFF,TGTGCTAGTGGCCAGCCGGGGTACTACAATGAGCAGTTCTTC
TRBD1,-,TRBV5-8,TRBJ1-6,CASSRRTGGTALHF,TGTGCCAGCAGCCGACGGACAGGGGGCACGGCCCTCCACTTT
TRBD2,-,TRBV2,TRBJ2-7,CASNAGRGFYEQYF,TGTGCCAGCAATGCCGGGAGGGGATTCTACGAGCAGTACTTC
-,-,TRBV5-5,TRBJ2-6,CASSAAPPGANVLTF,TGTGCCAGCAGCGCCGCGCCGCCTGGGGCCAACGTCCTGACTTTC
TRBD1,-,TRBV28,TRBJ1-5,CASSEPGQGYGQPQHF,TGTGCCAGCAGTGAACCGGGACAGGGGTATGGTCAGCCCCAGCATTTT
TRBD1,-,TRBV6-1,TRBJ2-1,CASSEVGTGMVGQFF,TGTGCCAGCAGTGAAGTGGGGACAGGGATGGTAGGGCAGTTCTTC
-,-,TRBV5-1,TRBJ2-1,CASSLIAASSYNEQFF,TGCGCCAGCAGCTTGATCGCGGCTAGCTCCTACAATGAGCAGTTCTTC